Following are 13 T cell receptor beta chains from one sample sequenced in a study of identical twins. Each CDR3 protein is one row after TCRdb ran MiXCR on the 5' RACE reads. Of roughly 240,000 distinct CDR3 sequences in the sample, 6% to 8.5% were seen once. These data are also associated with another study on yellow fever vaccine responses in identical twins.

Sequencing input: CD8+ T cells sorted from blood. Receptor source: a woman younger than 35 in good health.

The sample holds a few counts of this clonotype. The J gene is TRBJ2-7, the V gene TRBV20-1; D gene uncertain. This CDR3 has 12 amino acids. In germline, CDR1 is DFQATT, CDR2 SNEGSKA (reference sequence). V lost 3 bases, J lost 0 bases, and 6 bases lay in between. The CDR3 reads CSARASSYEQYV. CDR3 coding DNA: TGCAGTGCTAGGGCCAGCTCCTACGAGCAGTACGTC.

This clonotype was seen repeatedly, ten times or more. This chain connects TRBV28 to TRBJ2-7; tentatively, D is TRBD1 or TRBD2 (6 bases each). The CDR3 extends over 13 amino acids. V lost 6 bases and J lost 6, with 15 bases in between. Germline-derived CDR1 and CDR2 are MDHEN and SYDVKM. The CDR3 DNA is TGTGCCAGCAGCGCAGAGGGGGGAACCGAGCAGTACTTC. It translates to CASSAEGGTEQYF.

Many counts were recorded for this clonotype. This rearrangement joins TRBV20-1 to TRBJ2-1, with 8 bases aligning to TRBD2. The germline gives CDR1 DFQATT, CDR2 SNEGSKA (reference sequence). V shed 5 bases, J shed 6 bases, and the junction held 12 bases outside the gene matches. The CDR3 is 15 amino acids. The chain's CDR3 is CSAWRPGLEGNEQFF. CDR3 in DNA: TGCAGTGCTTGGCGACCGGGACTAGAAGGCAATGAGCAGTTCTTC.

This clonotype was recorded at least ten times. The chain recombines TRBV4-1 with TRBJ2-4; D not resolved. The CDR3 has 15 amino acids. The germline V and J ends were trimmed by 8 bases and 5 bases, with 19 bases remaining between them. Germline V CDR1 and CDR2: MGHRA, YSYEKL. DNA of the CDR3: TGCGCCAGCGGGCAACGATACCCAATTGAAAACATTCAGTACTTC. Translation: CASGQRYPIENIQYF.

V and J are TRBV20-1 and TRBJ1-1, with D possibly TRBD1 on 5 matching bases. The germline gives CDR1 DFQATT, CDR2 SNEGSKA (reference sequence). V lost 2 bases to trimming and J lost 1 base, with 14 bases between them. This CDR3 comprises 15 residues. The DNA of the CDR3 is TGCAGTGCTAGACACGCAGGGTTCTCGAACACTGAAGCTTTCTTT. It translates to CSARHAGFSNTEAFF.

The chain is built from TRBV7-9 and TRBJ2-4, with TRBD1 identical over 9 bases. This CDR3 region has 14 residues. Looked up from germline, CDR1 is SEHNR and CDR2 is FQNEAQ (reference sequence). The junction had 2 bases not matched to a gene; V was cut back by 0 bases and J by 8 bases. The CDR3 region is CASSLAQGADIQYF. The CDR3 nucleotides read TGTGCCAGCAGCTTAGCACAGGGGGCTGACATTCAGTACTTC.

The rearrangement joins TRBV12-3 or TRBV12-4 to TRBJ2-3; 8 positions match TRBD1. With V trimmed by 6 bases and J by 2 bases, 4 bases remained unmatched. This CDR3 region has 14 residues. The CDR3 nucleotides read TGTGCCAGCAGCCCGACAGGGGTCACAGATACGCAGTATTTT. Translation: CASSPTGVTDTQYF.

In this sample, this clonotype turned up a few times. CDR3 amino acids: CASSAPGRYNEQFF. The CDR3, as DNA: TGTGCCAGCAGCGCCCCGGGGCGCTACAATGAGCAGTTCTTC. The chain joins TRBV7-8 to TRBJ2-1; D is perhaps TRBD1 or TRBD2 (5 bases each). Germline CDR1 SGHVS, CDR2 FQNEAQ. The V end lost 5 bases, the J end lost 3 bases, and 11 bases lay between the germline ends. The CDR3 totals 14 residues.

This clonotype was counted only a few times. The chain employs TRBV20-1 and TRBJ2-7; the D gene is possibly TRBD1 (6 bases). CDR1 and CDR2 (germline): DFQATT, SNEGSKA (reference sequence). Trimming stripped 2 bases from V and 2 bases from J, with 13 bases between. The CDR3 consists of 14 residues. The CDR3 sequence is CSARTGHKAYEQYV. The CDR3 DNA follows: TGCAGTGCTAGAACGGGACACAAAGCCTACGAGCAGTACGTC.

The chain couples TRBV4-1 to TRBJ2-5, with TRBD1 as a possible D gene (6 bases). The CDR3 has 16 amino acids. Germline CDR1 and CDR2: MGHRA and YSYEKL. V lost 0 bases, J lost 3 bases, and 14 bases lay in between. CDR3 region: CASSQDVPGAKETQYF. In DNA form, the CDR3 reads TGCGCCAGCAGCCAAGACGTCCCAGGGGCCAAAGAGACCCAGTACTTC.

This clonotype came up many times. The chain combines TRBV10-3 with TRBJ1-2, with a possible D match to TRBD1 (5 bases). V shed 9 bases and J shed 5 bases, with 10 bases lying between them. This CDR3 is 11 amino acids long. Germline V lookup: CDR1 ENHRY, CDR2 SYGVKD. The CDR3 here is CAIGTLYGYTF. The CDR3 region has the DNA TGTGCCATTGGGACTCTTTATGGCTACACCTTC.

In DNA form, the CDR3 reads TGCAGTGCTAGATTGGCAGGGGGGATGAACACTGAAGCTTTCTTT. It translates to CSARLAGGMNTEAFF. This chain connects TRBV20-1 to TRBJ1-1; 7 nucleotides agree with TRBD1. The CDR3 spans 15 residues. V lost 2 bases to trimming and J lost 0 bases; unmatched junction nucleotides: 6. Germline V CDR1 and CDR2: DFQATT, SNEGSKA (reference sequence).

At least ten counts were recorded for this clonotype. V usage is TRBV7-9 and J usage is TRBJ2-1, with D perhaps matching TRBD1 (5 bases). The CDR3 sequence is 15 residues long. Trimming left V 8 bases short and J 6 bases short, with 20 bases between. CDR1 and CDR2 (germline): SEHNR, FQNEAQ (reference sequence). The CDR3 sequence: CASGRQRYTSNEQFF. For the CDR3, the DNA is TGTGCCAGCGGCCGACAGAGGTACACCTCCAATGAGCAGTTCTTC.